Following are 20 T cell receptor beta chains from one sample sequenced in a study of beta chain features in type 1 diabetes. Investigators reverse transcribed all isolated RNA, so they sequenced expressed TCRB transcripts. Clones were read by immunoSEQ multiplex PCR, and TCRdb kept only the in-frame ones, dropping some. The sample records hundreds of thousands of clones, about an eighth being singletons. Study conclusions and caveats: Patients with Type 1 diabetes showed moderately but significantly shorter TCRB CDR3s in all four CD4+ subsets.

These TCRs are of unknown antigen specificity. Sequencing was performed on naive CD4+ T cells from blood. Receptors were obtained from a man between 18 and 35 years old with type 1 diabetes.

This clone has just a few counts. For the CDR3, the DNA is TGTGCCAGCAGCTCTCTCCGGGACACCAATAGCAATCAGCCCCAGCATTTT. Protein sequence: CASSSLRDTNSNQPQHF. The chain is built from TRBV7-8 and TRBJ1-5, with a tentative D call TRBD1 (6 bases). V was pared by 4 bases and J by 0 bases, with 16 bases between. The CDR3 consists of 17 residues. CDR1 and CDR2 from the germline V gene are SGHVS and FQNEAQ. Full variable domain (outside the CDR3, taken from reference TRBV7-8 and TRBJ1-5): GAGVSQSPRYKVAKRGQDVALRCDPISGHVSLFWYQQALGQGPEFLTYFQNEAQLDKSGLPSDRFFAERPEGSVSTLKIQRTQQEDSAVYLCASSSLRDTNSNQPQHFGDGTRLSIL.

V and J are TRBV5-1 and TRBJ2-3; D is unresolved. The CDR3 runs 15 residues. The germline gives CDR1 SGHRS, CDR2 YFSETQ. Trimming stripped 4 bases from V and 2 bases from J, with 14 bases between. CDR3 nucleotide sequence: TGCGCCAGCAGCCAACTACGTAGATACACAGATACGCAGTATTTT. It is translated as CASSQLRRYTDTQYF.

This clone was observed a few times. The chain links TRBV15 to TRBJ1-5, with TRBD1 identical over 8 bases. The V segment lost 2 bases and the J segment 4 bases; nucleotides outside the gene matches: 7. The CDR3 is made up of 16 amino acids. Germline V gene lookup returns CDR1 LNHNV and CDR2 YYDKDF (reference sequence). This chain's CDR3 is CATSRLGQGANQPQHF. The CDR3 nucleotides are TGTGCCACCAGCAGACTAGGACAGGGCGCAAATCAGCCCCAGCATTTT.

This clone showed up just a few times. V usage is TRBV18 and J usage is TRBJ2-7; 9 bases fit TRBD1. The CDR3 is made up of 13 amino acids. The V segment lost 6 bases and the J segment 3 bases; nucleotides outside the gene matches: 3. The germline CDR1 and CDR2 sequences are KGHSH and LQKENI. The CDR3 bases are TGTGCCAGCTCGTGGGGACAGGGCTACGAGCAGTACTTC. The encoded protein is CASSWGQGYEQYF.

The gene calls are TRBV10-3 and TRBJ2-5, with 8 bases lining up with TRBD2. Losses at the gene ends were 2 bases for V and 5 bases for J; bases not matched to a gene: 16. Germline assignment: CDR1 ENHRY and CDR2 SYGVKD. The CDR3 has 18 residues. Written as DNA, the CDR3 is TGTGCCATCAGTGAGAACCCCCCTTCGGGGGGGACCTTGGAGACCCAGTACTTC. Translation: CAISENPPSGGTLETQYF.

This clone came up a few times. The chain employs TRBV9 and TRBJ1-2, with TRBD1 as a possible D gene (5 bases). Germline CDR1 SGDLS, CDR2 YYNGEE. V lost 4 bases to trimming and J lost 8 bases, with 21 bases between them. The CDR3 length is 15 residues. CDR3 bases: TGTGCCAGCAGCCCTGACTTGGGGCCCTTGGGAGGCTACACCTTC. As protein: CASSPDLGPLGGYTF.

This clone was counted only a few times. The chain employs TRBV19 and TRBJ2-3; no firm D call. V was trimmed by 6 bases and J by 3 bases, leaving 16 bases between them. The CDR3 runs to 15 residues. Germline V lookup: CDR1 LNHDA, CDR2 SQIVND (reference sequence). The CDR3 nucleotides are TGTGCCAGTAGGAACCGACATGGATTGACAGATACGCAGTATTTT. This encodes CASRNRHGLTDTQYF.

This clone has just a few counts. This chain links TRBV19 with TRBJ1-4; 9 bases fit TRBD1. The V gene end was trimmed by 5 bases and the J gene end by 9 bases; junction bases not matched to a gene: 10. Germline CDR1 reads LNHDA; CDR2 reads SQIVND (reference sequence). The CDR3 is 15 residues long. The CDR3 region has the DNA TGTGCCAGTAGTCCTGGGACAGGGCCTTTGAAAAAACTGTTTTTT. It translates to CASSPGTGPLKKLFF.

The chain carries TRBV7-9 and TRBJ2-2; the match to TRBD1 covers 8 bases. The CDR3 covers 16 residues. Germline V gene sequence: CDR1 SEHNR, CDR2 FQNEAQ (reference sequence). V dropped 1 base and J dropped 5; count of bases not matched to a gene: 6. CDR3 nucleotides: TGTGCCAGCAGCTTAGGGGCGGACAGGGAGACCGGGGAGCTGTTTTTT. It is translated as CASSLGADRETGELFF.

This clone came up a few times. The J gene is TRBJ1-4, the V gene TRBV6-1; D is unclear. The CDR3 extends over 13 amino acids. Germline assignment: CDR1 MNHNS and CDR2 SASEGT. V was pared by 8 bases and J by 3 bases, with 10 bases between. The CDR3 sequence: CASGGAANEKLFF. In nucleotides, the CDR3 is TGTGCCAGCGGCGGTGCGGCTAATGAAAAACTGTTTTTT.

This clone was seen a few times. This chain uses TRBV7-2 with TRBJ2-1; TRBD1 agrees at 7 bases. The germline CDR1 and CDR2 sequences are SGHTA and FQGNSA. V lost 5 bases and J lost 6; bases outside the gene matches: 7. The CDR3 is 14 amino acids. CDR3 amino acids: CASSLKTGINEQFF. The DNA of the CDR3 is TGTGCCAGCAGCCTCAAGACAGGGATCAATGAGCAGTTCTTC.

V usage is TRBV5-1 and J usage is TRBJ1-2; no definite D call. This CDR3 comprises 12 residues. The germline V gene has CDR1 SGHRS and CDR2 YFSETQ. Trimming took off 2 bases at V and 1 base at J, with 3 bases between the two ends. CDR3 amino acids: CASSFDNYGYTF. The DNA for the CDR3 is TGCGCCAGCAGCTTCGATAACTATGGCTACACCTTC.

This chain connects TRBV4-1 to TRBJ2-7, with D possibly TRBD2 on 6 matching bases. The CDR3 extends over 15 amino acids. V lost 3 bases, J lost 2 bases, and 14 bases lay in between. Germline V gives CDR1 MGHRA, CDR2 YSYEKL. CDR3 protein: CASSHLGGPTYEQYF. The CDR3 DNA is TGCGCCAGCAGCCACCTGGGGGGACCCACCTACGAGCAGTACTTC.

This clone appeared a few times. The chain carries TRBV19 and TRBJ2-6, with D tentatively TRBD1 (6 bases). The CDR3 is 16 amino acids. Trimming took off 8 bases at V and 2 bases at J, with 16 bases between the two ends. Germline CDR1 LNHDA, CDR2 SQIVND (reference sequence). In DNA, the CDR3 is TGTGCCAGTGGGAACAGGGTCGGGGCTGGGGCCAACGTCCTGACTTTC. As protein: CASGNRVGAGANVLTF.

The chain is built from TRBV9 and TRBJ1-2; 7 bases agree with TRBD1. Trimming at V came to 4 bases and at J to 8 bases, leaving 8 bases not matched to a gene. Germline CDR1 is SGDLS and CDR2 is YYNGEE. The CDR3 contains 13 residues. This CDR3 is CASSRTGVQGYTF. As DNA, the CDR3 is TGTGCCAGCAGCCGAACAGGGGTACAGGGCTACACCTTC.

The rearrangement joins TRBV7-2 to TRBJ2-4, with 8 bases that match TRBD2. CDR3 length equals 17 residues. Germline V gene lookup returns CDR1 SGHTA and CDR2 FQGNSA. Trimming removed 1 base from V and 5 bases from J; junction bases left unmatched: 10. The CDR3 loop reads CASSLEPAGVYENIQYF. As DNA, the CDR3 is TGTGCCAGCAGCTTAGAACCAGCGGGGGTTTACGAAAACATTCAGTACTTC.

The chain recombines TRBV27 with TRBJ2-1; 10 bases match TRBD2. J gave up 10 bases and V 5 bases, and 11 bases lay outside the gene matches. CDR1 and CDR2 (germline): MNHEY, SMNVEV (reference sequence). The CDR3 totals 15 residues. The CDR3 region has the DNA TGTGCCAGCAGTACAGGGCTAGCGGGGGCTTGGGAGCAGTTCTTC. Translating gives CASSTGLAGAWEQFF.

The chain has TRBV18 and TRBJ1-1, with 9 nucleotides matching TRBD1. The CDR3 extends over 17 amino acids. In germline, CDR1 is KGHSH, CDR2 LQKENI. V was clipped by 5 bases and J by 0 bases; unmatched bases: 10. As DNA, the CDR3 is TGTGCCAGCTCAACCTTTTCTGGACAGGGGATGAACACTGAAGCTTTCTTT. This codes for CASSTFSGQGMNTEAFF.

The V call is TRBV19, the J call TRBJ2-4, with 11 bases fitting TRBD2. Germline assignment: CDR1 LNHDA and CDR2 SQIVND (reference sequence). The CDR3 is 15 amino acids. Trimming removed 6 bases from V and 6 bases from J; junction bases left unmatched: 7. The CDR3 nucleotides are TGTGCCAGTAGCACCACTAGCGGGGGCACAAACATTCAGTACTTC. Its translation is CASSTTSGGTNIQYF.

This clone was picked up a small number of times. The CDR3 sequence: CASSLAPGTGGYGYTF. The CDR3 bases are TGTGCCAGCAGCTTAGCTCCAGGGACAGGGGGATATGGCTACACCTTC. The chain joins TRBV7-9 to TRBJ1-2, with 11 bases lining up with TRBD1. Germline V gives CDR1 SEHNR, CDR2 FQNEAQ (reference sequence). This CDR3 is 16 amino acids long. Trimming took 0 bases from V and 5 from J; bases not matched to a gene: 5.